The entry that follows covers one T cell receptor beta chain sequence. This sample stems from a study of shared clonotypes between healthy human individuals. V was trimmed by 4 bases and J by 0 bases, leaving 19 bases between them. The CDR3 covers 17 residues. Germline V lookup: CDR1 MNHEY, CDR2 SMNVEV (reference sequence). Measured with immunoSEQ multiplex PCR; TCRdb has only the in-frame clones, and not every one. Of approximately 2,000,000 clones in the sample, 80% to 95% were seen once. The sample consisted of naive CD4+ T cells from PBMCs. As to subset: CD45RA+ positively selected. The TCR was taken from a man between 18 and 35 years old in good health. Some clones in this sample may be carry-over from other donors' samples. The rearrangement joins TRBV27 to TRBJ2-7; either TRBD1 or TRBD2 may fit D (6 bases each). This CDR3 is CASSSRIGRGRSYEQYF. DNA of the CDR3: TGTGCCAGCAGTTCCCGCATCGGACGGGGGCGCTCCTACGAGCAGTACTTC.